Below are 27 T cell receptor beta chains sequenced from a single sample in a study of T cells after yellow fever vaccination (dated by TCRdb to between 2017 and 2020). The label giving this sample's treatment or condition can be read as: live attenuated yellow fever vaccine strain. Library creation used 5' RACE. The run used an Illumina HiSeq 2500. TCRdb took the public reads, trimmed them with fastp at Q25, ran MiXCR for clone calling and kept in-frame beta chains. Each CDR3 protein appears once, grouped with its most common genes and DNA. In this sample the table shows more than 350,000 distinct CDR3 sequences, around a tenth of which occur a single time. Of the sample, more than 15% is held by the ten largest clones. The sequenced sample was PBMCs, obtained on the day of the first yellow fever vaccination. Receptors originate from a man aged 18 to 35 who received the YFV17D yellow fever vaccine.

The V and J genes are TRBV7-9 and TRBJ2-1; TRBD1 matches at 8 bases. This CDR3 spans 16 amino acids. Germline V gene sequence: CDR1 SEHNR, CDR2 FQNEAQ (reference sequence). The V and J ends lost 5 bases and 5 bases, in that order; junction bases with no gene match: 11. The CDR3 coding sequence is TGTGCCAGCAGCCGCCTAGGGACAGGCGGGGACAATGAGCAGTTCTTC. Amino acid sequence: CASSRLGTGGDNEQFF.

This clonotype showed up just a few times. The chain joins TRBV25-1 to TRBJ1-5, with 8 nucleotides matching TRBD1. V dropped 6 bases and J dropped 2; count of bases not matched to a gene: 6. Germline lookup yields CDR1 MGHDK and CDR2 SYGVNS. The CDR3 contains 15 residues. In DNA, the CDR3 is TGTGCCAGCAGCGGCGGACAGGGTGGCAATCAGCCCCAGCATTTT. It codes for CASSGGQGGNQPQHF.

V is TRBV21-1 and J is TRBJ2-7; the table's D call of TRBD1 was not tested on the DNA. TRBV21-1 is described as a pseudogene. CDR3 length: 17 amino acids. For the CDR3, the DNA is TGTGCCAGCAGCCCCTGGGGAGCAGGGGACCCCAACTACGAGCAGTACGTC. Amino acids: CASSPWGAGDPNYEQYV.

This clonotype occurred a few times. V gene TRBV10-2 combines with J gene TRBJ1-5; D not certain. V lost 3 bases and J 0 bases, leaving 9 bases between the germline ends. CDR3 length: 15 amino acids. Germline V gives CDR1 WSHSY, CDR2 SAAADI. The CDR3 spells CASSDGEYSNQPQHF. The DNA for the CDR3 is TGCGCCAGCAGTGACGGCGAATATAGCAATCAGCCCCAGCATTTT.

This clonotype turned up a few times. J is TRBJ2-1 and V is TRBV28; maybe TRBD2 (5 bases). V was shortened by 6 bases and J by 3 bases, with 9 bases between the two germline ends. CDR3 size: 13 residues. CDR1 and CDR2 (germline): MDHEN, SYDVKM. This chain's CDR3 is CASRSGIYNEQFF. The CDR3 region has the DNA TGTGCCAGCAGATCGGGAATCTACAATGAGCAGTTCTTC.

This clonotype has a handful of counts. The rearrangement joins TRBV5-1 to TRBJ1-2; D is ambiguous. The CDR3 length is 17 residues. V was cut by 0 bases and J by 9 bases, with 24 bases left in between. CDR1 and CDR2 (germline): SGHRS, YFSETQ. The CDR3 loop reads CASSLGVSDYDWGSYTF. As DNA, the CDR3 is TGCGCCAGCAGCTTGGGGGTATCTGACTATGATTGGGGTAGCTACACCTTC.

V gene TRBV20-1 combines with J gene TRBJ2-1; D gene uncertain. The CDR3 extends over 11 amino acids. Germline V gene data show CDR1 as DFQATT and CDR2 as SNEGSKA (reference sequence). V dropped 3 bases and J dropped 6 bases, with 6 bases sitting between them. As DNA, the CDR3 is TGCAGTGCTAGCATCAGCAATGAGCAGTTCTTC. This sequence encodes CSASISNEQFF.

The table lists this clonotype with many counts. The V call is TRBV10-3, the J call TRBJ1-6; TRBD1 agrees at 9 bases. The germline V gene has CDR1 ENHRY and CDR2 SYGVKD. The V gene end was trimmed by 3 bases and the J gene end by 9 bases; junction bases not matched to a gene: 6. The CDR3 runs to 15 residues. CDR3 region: CAISERDRDFSPLHF. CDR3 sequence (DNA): TGTGCCATCAGTGAACGGGACAGGGACTTTTCACCCCTCCACTTT.

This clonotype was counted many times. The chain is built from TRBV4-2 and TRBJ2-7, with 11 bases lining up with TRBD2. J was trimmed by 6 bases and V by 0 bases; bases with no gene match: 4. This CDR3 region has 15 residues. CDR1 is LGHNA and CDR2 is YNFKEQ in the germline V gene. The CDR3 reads CASSQEIAGGREQYF. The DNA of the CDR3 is TGTGCCAGCAGCCAAGAAATAGCGGGGGGGCGCGAGCAGTACTTC.

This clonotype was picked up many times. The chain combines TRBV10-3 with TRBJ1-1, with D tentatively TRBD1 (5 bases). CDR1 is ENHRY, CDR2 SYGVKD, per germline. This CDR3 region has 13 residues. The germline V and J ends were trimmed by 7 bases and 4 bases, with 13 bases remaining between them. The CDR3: CAINFQGGTEAFF. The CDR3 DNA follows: TGTGCCATCAATTTTCAGGGCGGCACTGAAGCTTTCTTT.

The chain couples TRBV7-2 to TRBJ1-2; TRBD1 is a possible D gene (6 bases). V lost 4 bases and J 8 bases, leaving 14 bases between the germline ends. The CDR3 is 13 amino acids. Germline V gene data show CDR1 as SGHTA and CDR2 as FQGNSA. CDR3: CASSSPRGDGYTF. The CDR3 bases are TGTGCCAGCAGCTCCCCCAGGGGCGACGGCTACACCTTC. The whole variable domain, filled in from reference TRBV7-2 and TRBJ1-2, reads GAGVSQSPSNKVTEKGKDVELRCDPISGHTALYWYRQSLGQGLEFLIYFQGNSAPDKSGLPSDRFSAERTGGSVSTLTIQRTQQEDSAVYLCASSSPRGDGYTFGSGTRLTVV.

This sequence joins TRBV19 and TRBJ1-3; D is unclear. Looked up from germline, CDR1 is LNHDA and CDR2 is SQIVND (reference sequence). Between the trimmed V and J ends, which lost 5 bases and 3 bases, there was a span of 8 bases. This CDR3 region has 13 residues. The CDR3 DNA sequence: TGTGCCAGTAGTGAAAGCTTTGGAAACACCATATATTTT. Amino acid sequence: CASSESFGNTIYF.

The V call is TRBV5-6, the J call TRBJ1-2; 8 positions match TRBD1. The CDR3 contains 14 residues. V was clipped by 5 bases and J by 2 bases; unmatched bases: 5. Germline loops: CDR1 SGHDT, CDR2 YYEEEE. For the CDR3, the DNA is TGTGCCAGCAGAAGACGACAGGGGAACTATGGCTACACCTTC. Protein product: CASRRRQGNYGYTF.

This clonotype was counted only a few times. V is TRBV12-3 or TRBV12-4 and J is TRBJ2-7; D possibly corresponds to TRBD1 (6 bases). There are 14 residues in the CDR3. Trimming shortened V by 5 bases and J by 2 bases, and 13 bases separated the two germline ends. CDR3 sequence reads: CASSHDRFPYEQYF. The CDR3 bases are TGTGCCAGCAGTCATGACAGGTTCCCCTACGAGCAGTACTTC.

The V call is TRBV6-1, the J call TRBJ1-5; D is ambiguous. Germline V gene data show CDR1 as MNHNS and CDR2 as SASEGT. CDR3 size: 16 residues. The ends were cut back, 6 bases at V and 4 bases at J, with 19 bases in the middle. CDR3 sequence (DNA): TGTGCCAGCAGCCCCGTCCCCGGCGTCGGGAATCAGCCCCAGCATTTT. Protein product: CASSPVPGVGNQPQHF.

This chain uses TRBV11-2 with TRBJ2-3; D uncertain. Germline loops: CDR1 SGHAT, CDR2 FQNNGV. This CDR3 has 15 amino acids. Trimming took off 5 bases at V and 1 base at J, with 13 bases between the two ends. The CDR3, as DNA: TGTGCCAGCAGCCTGGCGGCCGCTGGCACAGATACGCAGTATTTT. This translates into CASSLAAAGTDTQYF. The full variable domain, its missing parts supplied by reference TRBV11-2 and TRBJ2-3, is EAGVAQSPRYKIIEKRQSVAFWCNPISGHATLYWYQQILGQGPKLLIQFQNNGVVDDSQLPKDRFSAERLKGVDSTLKIQPAKLEDSAVYLCASSLAAAGTDTQYFGPGTRLTVL.

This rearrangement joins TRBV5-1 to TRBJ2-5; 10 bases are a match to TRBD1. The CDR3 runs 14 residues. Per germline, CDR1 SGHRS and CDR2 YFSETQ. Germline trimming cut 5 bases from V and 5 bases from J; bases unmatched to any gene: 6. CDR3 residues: CASSPGTGVETQYF. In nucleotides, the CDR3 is TGCGCCAGCAGTCCCGGGACAGGGGTGGAGACCCAGTACTTC.

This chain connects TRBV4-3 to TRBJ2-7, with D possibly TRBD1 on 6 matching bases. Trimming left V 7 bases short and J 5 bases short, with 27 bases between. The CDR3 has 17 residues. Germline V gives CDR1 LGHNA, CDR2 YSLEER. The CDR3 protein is CASNLTPGQPIGDEQYF. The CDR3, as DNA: TGCGCCAGCAACCTTACGCCGGGACAACCGATAGGCGACGAGCAGTACTTC.

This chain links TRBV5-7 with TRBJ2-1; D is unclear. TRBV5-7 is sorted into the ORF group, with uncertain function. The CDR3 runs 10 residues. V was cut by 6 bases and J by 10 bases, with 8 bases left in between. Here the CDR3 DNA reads TGTGCCAGCACTGACGTCGAGCAGTTCTTC. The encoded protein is CASTDVEQFF.

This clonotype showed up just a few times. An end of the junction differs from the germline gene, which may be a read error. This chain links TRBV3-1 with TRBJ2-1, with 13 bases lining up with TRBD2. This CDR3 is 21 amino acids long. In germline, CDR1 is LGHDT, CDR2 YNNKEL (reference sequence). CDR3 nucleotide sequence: TGTGCCAGCAGCCAAGTAGTCCCCAGACTAGCGGGGGGTACCTCCGACAATGAGCAGTTCTTC. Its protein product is CASSQVVPRLAGGTSDNEQFF.

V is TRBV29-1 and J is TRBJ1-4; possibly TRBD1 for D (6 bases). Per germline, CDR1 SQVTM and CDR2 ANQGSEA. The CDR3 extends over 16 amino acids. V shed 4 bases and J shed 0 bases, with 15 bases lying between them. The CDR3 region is CSVATGWGATNEKLFF. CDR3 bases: TGCAGCGTTGCTACAGGGTGGGGCGCAACTAATGAAAAACTGTTTTTT.

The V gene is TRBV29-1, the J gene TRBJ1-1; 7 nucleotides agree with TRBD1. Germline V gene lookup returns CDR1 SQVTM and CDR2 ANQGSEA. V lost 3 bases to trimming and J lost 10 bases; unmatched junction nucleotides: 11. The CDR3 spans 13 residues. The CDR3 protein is CSVEPDRVGGAFF. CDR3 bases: TGCAGCGTTGAGCCAGACAGGGTGGGGGGAGCTTTCTTT.

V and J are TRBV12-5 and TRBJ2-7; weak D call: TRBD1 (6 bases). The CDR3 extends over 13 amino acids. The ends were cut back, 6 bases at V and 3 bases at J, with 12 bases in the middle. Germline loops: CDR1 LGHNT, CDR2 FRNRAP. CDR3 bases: TGTGCTAGTGGCTCCGGACAGCTCTACGAGCAGTACTTC. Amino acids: CASGSGQLYEQYF.

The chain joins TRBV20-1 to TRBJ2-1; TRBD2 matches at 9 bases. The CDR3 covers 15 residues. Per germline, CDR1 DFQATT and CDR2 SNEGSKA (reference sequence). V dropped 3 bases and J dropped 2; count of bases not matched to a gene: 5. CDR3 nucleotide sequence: TGCAGTGCTAGTCCGCGGGGGGGGGCCTACAATGAGCAGTTCTTC. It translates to CSASPRGGAYNEQFF.

CDR3 in amino acids: CASSPAGGTSNYGYTF. The CDR3 DNA reads as TGCGCCAGCAGCCCGGCAGGGGGTACTTCTAACTATGGCTACACCTTC. The rearrangement uses TRBV5-1 and TRBJ1-2, with 7 bases that match TRBD1. Per germline, CDR1 SGHRS and CDR2 YFSETQ. The V gene end was trimmed by 4 bases and the J gene end by 0 bases; junction bases not matched to a gene: 9. The CDR3 consists of 16 residues.

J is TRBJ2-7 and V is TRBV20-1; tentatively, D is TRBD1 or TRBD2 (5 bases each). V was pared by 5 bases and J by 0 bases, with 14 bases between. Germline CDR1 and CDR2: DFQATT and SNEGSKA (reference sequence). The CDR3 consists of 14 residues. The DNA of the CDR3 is TGCAGTGCTGGGGACCCCTCGACCTCCTACGAGCAGTACTTC. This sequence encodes CSAGDPSTSYEQYF.

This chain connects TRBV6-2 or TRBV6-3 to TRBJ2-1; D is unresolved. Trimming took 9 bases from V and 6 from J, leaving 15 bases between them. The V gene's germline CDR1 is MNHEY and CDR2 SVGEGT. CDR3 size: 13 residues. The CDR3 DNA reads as TGTGCCAGTACCGGGCCCAGGTCCAATGAGCAGTTCTTC. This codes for CASTGPRSNEQFF.